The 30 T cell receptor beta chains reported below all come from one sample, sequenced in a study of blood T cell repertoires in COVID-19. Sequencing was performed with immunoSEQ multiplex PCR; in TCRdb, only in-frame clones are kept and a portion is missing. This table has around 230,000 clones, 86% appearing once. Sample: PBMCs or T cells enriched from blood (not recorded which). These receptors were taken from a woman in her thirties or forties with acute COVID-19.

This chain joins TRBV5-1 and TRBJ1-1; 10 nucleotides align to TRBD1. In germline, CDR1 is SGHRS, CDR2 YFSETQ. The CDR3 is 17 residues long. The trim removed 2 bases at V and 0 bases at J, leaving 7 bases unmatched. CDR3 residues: CASSFGTGAELNTEAFF. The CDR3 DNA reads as TGCGCCAGCAGCTTTGGGACAGGGGCCGAATTGAACACTGAAGCTTTCTTT.

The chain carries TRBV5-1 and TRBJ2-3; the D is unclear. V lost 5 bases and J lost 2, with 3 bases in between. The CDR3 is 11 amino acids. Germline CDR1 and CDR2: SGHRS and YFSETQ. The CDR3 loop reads CASRLTDTQYF. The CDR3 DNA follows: TGCGCCAGCAGACTCACAGATACGCAGTATTTT.

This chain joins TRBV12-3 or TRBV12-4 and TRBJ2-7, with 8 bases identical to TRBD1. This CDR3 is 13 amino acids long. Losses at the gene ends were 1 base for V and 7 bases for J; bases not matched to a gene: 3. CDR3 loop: CASSLGTGREQYV. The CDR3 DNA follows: TGTGCCAGCAGTTTAGGGACAGGGAGGGAGCAGTACGTC.

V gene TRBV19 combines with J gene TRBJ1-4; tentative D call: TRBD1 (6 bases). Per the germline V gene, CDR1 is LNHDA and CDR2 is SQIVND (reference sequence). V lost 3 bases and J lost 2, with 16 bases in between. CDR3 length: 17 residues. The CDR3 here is CASSINSLTGTNEKLFF. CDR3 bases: TGTGCCAGTAGTATCAATTCCCTCACAGGGACTAATGAAAAACTGTTTTTT.

The DNA for the CDR3 is TGCGCCAGCAGCTTCACAGGGACGGTGGGTGGAAACACCATATATTTT. As protein: CASSFTGTVGGNTIYF. The chain couples TRBV5-1 to TRBJ1-3; perhaps TRBD1 as D (6 bases). V dropped 2 bases and J dropped 3 bases, with 15 bases sitting between them. The CDR3 contains 16 residues. Germline CDR1 reads SGHRS; CDR2 reads YFSETQ.

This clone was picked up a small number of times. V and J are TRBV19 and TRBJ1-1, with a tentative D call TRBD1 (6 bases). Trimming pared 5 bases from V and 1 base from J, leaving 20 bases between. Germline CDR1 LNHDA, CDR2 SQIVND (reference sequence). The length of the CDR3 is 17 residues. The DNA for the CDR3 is TGTGCCAGTAGTCCCGGGGGAGGGGGATTGTGGAACACTGAAGCTTTCTTT. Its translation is CASSPGGGGLWNTEAFF.

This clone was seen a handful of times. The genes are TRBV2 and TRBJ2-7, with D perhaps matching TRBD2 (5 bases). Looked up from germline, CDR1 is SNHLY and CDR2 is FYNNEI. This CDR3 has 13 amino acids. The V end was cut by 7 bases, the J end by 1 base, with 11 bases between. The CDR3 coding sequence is TGTGCCAGCATGTCGGGGTTGTCCTACGAGCAGTACTTC. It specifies CASMSGLSYEQYF.

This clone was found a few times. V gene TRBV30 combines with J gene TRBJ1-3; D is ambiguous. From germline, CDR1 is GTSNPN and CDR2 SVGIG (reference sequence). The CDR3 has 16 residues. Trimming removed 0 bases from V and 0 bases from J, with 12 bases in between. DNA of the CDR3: TGTGCCTGGAGTGTACCGTCGGGGATCTCTGGAAACACCATATATTTT. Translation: CAWSVPSGISGNTIYF.

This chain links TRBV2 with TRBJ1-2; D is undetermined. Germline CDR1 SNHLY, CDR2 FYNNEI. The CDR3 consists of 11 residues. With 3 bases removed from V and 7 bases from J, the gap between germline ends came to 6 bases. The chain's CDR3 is CASSDSIGYTF. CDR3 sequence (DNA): TGTGCCAGCAGTGATAGTATTGGCTACACCTTC.

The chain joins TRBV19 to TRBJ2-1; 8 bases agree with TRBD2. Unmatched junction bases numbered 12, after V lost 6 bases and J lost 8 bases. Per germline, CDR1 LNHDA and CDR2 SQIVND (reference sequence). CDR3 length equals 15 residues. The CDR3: CASRSAAAGGDEQFF. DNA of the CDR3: TGTGCCAGTAGATCCGCTGCGGCGGGGGGCGATGAGCAGTTCTTC.

CDR3 bases: TGTGCCAGTAGTAAACAGGGATCCGGGGTCAAAAATGAAAAACTGTTTTTT. Translating gives CASSKQGSGVKNEKLFF. This sequence joins TRBV19 and TRBJ1-4; a weak D match, TRBD1 (6 bases). Germline V gives CDR1 LNHDA, CDR2 SQIVND (reference sequence). There are 17 residues in the CDR3. Trimming left V 4 bases short and J 5 bases short, with 20 bases between.

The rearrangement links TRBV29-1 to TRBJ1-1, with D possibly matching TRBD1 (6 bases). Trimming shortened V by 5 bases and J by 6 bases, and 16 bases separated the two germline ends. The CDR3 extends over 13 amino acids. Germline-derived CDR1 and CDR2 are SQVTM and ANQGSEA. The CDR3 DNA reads TGCAGCGTTAAGGAGGTGGGGGCACCTGAAGCTTTCTTT. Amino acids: CSVKEVGAPEAFF.

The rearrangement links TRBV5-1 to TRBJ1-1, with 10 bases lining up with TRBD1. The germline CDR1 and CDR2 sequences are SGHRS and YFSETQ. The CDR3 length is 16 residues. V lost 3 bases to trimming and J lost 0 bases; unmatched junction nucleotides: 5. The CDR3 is CASSSGDRGMNTEAFF. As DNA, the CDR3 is TGCGCCAGCAGCTCGGGGGACAGGGGTATGAACACTGAAGCTTTCTTT.

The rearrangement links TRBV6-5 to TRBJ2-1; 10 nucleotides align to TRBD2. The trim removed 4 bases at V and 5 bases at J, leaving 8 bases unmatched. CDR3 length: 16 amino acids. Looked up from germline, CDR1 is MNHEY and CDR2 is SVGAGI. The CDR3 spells CASSFISGGPHNEQFF. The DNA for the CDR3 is TGTGCCAGCAGTTTTATTAGCGGGGGGCCCCACAATGAGCAGTTCTTC.

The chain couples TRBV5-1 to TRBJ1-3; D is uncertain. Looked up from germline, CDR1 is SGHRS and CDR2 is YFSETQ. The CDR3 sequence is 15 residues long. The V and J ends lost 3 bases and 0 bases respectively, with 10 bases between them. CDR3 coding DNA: TGCGCCAGCAGCTACGGATCAGGCTCTGGAAACACCATATATTTT. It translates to CASSYGSGSGNTIYF.

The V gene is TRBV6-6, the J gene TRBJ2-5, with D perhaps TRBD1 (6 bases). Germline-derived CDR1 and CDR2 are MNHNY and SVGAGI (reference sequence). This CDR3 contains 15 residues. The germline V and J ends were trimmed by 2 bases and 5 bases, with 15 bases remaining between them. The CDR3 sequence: CASSYTHQGWETQYF. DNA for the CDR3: TGTGCCAGCAGTTACACCCACCAGGGGTGGGAGACCCAGTACTTC.

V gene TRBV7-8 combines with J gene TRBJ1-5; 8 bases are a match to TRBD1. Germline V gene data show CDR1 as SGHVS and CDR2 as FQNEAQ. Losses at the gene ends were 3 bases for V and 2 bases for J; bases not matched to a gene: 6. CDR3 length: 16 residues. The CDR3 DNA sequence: TGTGCCAGCAGCTTGAGGACAGGGCTTGGCAATCAGCCCCAGCATTTT. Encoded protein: CASSLRTGLGNQPQHF. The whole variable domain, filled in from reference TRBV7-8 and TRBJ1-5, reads GAGVSQSPRYKVAKRGQDVALRCDPISGHVSLFWYQQALGQGPEFLTYFQNEAQLDKSGLPSDRFFAERPEGSVSTLKIQRTQQEDSAVYLCASSLRTGLGNQPQHFGDGTRLSIL.

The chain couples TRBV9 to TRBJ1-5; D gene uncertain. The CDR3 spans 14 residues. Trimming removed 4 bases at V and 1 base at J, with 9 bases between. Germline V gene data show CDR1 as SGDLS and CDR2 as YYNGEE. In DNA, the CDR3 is TGTGCCAGCAGCCGGACGGGAAGCAATCAGCCCCAGCATTTT. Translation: CASSRTGSNQPQHF.

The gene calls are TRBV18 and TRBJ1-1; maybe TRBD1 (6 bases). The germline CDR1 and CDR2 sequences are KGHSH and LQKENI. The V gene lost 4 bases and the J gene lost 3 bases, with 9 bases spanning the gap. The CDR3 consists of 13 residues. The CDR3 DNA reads TGTGCCAGCTCACTACAGGGTGACACTGAAGCTTTCTTT. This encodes CASSLQGDTEAFF.

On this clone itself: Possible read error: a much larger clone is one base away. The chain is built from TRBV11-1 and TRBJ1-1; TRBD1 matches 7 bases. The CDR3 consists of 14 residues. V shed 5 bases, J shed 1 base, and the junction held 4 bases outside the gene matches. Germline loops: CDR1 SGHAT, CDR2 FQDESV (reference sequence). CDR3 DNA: TGTGCCAGCAGCCCGAGGACAGGGAACACTGAAGCTTTCTTT. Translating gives CASSPRTGNTEAFF.

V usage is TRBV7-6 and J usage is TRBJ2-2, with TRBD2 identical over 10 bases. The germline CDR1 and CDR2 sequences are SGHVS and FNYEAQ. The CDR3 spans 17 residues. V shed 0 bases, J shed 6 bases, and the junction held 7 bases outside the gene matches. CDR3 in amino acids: CASSLAEAGGPSGELFF. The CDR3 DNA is TGTGCCAGCAGCTTAGCCGAAGCGGGGGGGCCATCCGGGGAGCTGTTTTTT. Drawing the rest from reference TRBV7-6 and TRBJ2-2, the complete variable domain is GAGVSQSPRYKVTKRGQDVALRCDPISGHVSLYWYRQALGQGPEFLTYFNYEAQQDKSGLPNDRFSAERPEGSISTLTIQRTEQRDSAMYRCASSLAEAGGPSGELFFGEGSRLTVL.

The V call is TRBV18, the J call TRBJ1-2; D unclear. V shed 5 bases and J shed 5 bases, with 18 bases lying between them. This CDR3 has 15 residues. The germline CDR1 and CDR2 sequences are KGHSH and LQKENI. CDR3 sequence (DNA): TGTGCCAGCTCAGTCCAATCCGGGGAGATTTATGGCTACACCTTC. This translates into CASSVQSGEIYGYTF.

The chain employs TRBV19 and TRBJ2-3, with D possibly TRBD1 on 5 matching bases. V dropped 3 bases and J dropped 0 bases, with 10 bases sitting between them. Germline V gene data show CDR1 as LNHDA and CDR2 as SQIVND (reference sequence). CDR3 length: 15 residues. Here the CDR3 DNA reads TGTGCCAGTAGTATGGGGCTATCGAGCACAGATACGCAGTATTTT. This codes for CASSMGLSSTDTQYF. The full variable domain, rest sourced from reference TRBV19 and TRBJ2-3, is DGGITQSPKYLFRKEGQNVTLSCEQNLNHDAMYWYRQDPGQGLRLIYYSQIVNDFQKGDIAEGYSVSREKKESFPLTVTSAQKNPTAFYLCASSMGLSSTDTQYFGPGTRLTVL.

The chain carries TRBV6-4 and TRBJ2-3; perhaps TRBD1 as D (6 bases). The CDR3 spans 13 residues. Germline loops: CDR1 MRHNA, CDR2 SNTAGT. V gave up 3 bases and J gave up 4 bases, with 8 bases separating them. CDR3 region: CASSEQGPDTQYF. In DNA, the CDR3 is TGTGCCAGCAGTGAACAGGGCCCAGATACGCAGTATTTT.

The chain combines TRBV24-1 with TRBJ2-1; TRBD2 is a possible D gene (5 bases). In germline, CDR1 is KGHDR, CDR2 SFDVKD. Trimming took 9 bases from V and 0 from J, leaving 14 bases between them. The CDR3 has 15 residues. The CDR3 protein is CATGPTGSSYNEQFF. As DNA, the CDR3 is TGTGCCACCGGCCCCACGGGGAGCTCCTACAATGAGCAGTTCTTC.

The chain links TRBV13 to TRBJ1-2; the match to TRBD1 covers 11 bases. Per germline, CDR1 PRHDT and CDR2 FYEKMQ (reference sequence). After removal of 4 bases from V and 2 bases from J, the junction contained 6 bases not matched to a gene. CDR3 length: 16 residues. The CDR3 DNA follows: TGTGCCAGCAGCTCCTGGGACAGGGGGGCCAACTATGGCTACACCTTC. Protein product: CASSSWDRGANYGYTF.

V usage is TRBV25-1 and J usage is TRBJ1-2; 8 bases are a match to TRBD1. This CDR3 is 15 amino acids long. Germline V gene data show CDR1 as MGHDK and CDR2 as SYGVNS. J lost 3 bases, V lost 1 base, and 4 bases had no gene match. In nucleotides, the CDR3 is TGTGCCAGCAGTGAATCGAAGACAGGGGACTATGGCTACACCTTC. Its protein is CASSESKTGDYGYTF.

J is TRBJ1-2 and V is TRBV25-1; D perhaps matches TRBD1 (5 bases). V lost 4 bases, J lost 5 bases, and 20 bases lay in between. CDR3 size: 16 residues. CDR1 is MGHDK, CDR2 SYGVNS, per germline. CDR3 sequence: CASSGLGREGDYGYTF. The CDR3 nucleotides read TGTGCCAGCAGTGGTCTGGGACGGGAGGGCGATTATGGCTACACCTTC.

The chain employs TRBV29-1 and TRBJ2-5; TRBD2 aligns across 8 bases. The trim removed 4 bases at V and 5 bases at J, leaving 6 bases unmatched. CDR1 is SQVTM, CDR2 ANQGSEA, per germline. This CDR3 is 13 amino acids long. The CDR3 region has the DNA TGCAGCGTTGTTCGGGGGGGCCGGGAGACCCAGTACTTC. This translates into CSVVRGGRETQYF.

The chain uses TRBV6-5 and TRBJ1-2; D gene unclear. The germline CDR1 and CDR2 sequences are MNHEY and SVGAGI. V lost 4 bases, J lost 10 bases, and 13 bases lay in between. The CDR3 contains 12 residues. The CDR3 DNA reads TGTGCCAGCAGTTTAGCTGGGTCGGCCTACACCTTC. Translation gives CASSLAGSAYTF.